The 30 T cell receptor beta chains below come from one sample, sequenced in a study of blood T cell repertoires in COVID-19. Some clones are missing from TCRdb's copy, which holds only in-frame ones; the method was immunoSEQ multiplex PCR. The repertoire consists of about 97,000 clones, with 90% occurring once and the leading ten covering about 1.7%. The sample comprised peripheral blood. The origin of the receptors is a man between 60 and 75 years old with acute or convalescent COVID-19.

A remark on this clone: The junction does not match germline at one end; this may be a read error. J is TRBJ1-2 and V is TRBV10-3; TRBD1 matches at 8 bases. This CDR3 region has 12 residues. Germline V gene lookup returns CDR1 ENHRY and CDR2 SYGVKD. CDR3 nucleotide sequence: TGTGCCCTCAGGGGGCAGAACTATGGCTACACCTTC. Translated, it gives CALRGQNYGYTF.

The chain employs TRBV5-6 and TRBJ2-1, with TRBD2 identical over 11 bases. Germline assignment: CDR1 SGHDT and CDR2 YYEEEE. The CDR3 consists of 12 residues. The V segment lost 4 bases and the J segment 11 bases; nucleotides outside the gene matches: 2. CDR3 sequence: CASSGLAGQQFF. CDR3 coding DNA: TGTGCCAGCAGCGGACTAGCGGGTCAGCAGTTCTTC.

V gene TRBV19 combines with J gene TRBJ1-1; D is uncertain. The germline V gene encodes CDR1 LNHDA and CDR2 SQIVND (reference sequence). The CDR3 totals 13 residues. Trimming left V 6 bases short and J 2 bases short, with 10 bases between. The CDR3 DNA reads TGTGCCAGTAGCCCGCACAGCAACACTGAAGCTTTCTTT. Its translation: CASSPHSNTEAFF.

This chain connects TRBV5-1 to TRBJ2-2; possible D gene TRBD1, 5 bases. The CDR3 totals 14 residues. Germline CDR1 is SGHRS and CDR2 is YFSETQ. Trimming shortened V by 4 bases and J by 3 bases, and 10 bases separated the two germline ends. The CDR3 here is CASSPRADTGELFF. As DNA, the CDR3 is TGCGCCAGCAGCCCCAGGGCGGACACCGGGGAGCTGTTTTTT. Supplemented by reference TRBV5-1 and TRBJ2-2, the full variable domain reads KAGVTQTPRYLIKTRGQQVTLSCSPISGHRSVSWYQQTPGQGLQFLFEYFSETQRNKGNFPGRFSGRQFSNSRSEMNVSTLELGDSALYLCASSPRADTGELFFGEGSRLTVL.

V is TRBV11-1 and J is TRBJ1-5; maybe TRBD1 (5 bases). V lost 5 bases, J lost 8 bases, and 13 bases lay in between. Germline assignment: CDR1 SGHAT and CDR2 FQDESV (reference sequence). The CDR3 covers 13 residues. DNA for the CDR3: TGTGCCAGCAGCGGGGAGGGGCAGGAGCCCCAGCATTTT. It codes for CASSGEGQEPQHF.

The CDR3 sequence is CASSLGQLSTEAFF. CDR3 coding DNA: TGTGCCAGCAGCCTGGGACAACTGAGTACTGAAGCTTTCTTT. The chain combines TRBV3-1 (or the pseudogene TRBV3-2) with TRBJ1-1, with D tentatively TRBD1 (6 bases). With 4 bases removed from V and 5 bases from J, the gap between germline ends came to 14 bases. The CDR3 runs 14 residues. The germline gives CDR1 LGHDT, CDR2 YNNKEL (reference sequence).

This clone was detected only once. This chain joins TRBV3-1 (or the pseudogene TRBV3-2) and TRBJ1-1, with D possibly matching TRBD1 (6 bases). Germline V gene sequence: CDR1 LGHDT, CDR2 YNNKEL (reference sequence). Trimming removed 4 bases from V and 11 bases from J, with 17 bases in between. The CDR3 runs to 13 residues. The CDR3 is CASSPDSPVVAFF. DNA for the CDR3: TGTGCCAGCAGCCCGGACAGTCCGGTGGTGGCTTTCTTT.

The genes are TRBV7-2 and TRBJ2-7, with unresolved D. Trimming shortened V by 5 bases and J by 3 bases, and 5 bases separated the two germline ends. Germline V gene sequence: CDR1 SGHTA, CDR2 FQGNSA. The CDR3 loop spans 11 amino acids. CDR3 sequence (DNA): TGTGCCAGCAGCGTTTACTACGAGCAGTACTTC. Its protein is CASSVYYEQYF.

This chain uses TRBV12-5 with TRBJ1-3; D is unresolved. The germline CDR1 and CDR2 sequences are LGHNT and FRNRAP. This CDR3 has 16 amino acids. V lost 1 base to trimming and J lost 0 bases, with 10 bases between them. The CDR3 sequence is CASGLGIRVSGNTIYF. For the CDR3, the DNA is TGTGCTAGTGGTTTGGGGATACGGGTCTCTGGAAACACCATATATTTT. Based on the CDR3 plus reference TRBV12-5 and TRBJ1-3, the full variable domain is DARVTQTPRHKVTEMGQEVTMRCQPILGHNTVFWYRQTMMQGLELLAYFRNRAPLDDSGMPKDRFSAEMPDATLATLKIQPSEPRDSAVYFCASGLGIRVSGNTIYFGEGSWLTVV.

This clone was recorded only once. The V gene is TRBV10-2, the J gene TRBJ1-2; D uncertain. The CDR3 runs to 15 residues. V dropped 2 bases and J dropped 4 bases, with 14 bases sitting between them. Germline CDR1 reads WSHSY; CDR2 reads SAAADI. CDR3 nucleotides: TGCGCCAGCAGTGAGAGAGAGTTGGTTGGCTATGGCTACACCTTC. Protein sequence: CASSERELVGYGYTF.

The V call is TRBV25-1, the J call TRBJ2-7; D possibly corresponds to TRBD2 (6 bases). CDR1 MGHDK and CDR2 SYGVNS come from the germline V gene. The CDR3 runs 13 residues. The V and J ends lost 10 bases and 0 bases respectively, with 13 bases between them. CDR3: CATVGGVSYEQYF. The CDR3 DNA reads TGTGCCACCGTGGGAGGAGTCTCCTACGAGCAGTACTTC.

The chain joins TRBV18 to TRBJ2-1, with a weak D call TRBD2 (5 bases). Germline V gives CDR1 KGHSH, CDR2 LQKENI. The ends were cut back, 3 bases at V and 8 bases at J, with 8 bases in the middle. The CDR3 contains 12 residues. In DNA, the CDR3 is TGTGCCAGCTCACCTGAGGGCTATGAGCAGTTCTTC. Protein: CASSPEGYEQFF. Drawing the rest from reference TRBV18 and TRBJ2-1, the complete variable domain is NAGVMQNPRHLVRRRGQEARLRCSPMKGHSHVYWYRQLPEEGLKFMVYLQKENIIDESGMPKERFSAEFPKEGPSILRIQQVVRGDSAAYFCASSPEGYEQFFGPGTRLTVL.

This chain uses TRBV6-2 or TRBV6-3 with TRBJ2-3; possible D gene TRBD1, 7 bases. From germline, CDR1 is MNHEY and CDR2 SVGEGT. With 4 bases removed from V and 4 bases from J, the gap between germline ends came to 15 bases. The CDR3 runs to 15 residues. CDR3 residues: CASSSHRGLADTQYF. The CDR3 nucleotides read TGTGCCAGCAGTTCACACAGGGGACTGGCAGATACGCAGTATTTT.

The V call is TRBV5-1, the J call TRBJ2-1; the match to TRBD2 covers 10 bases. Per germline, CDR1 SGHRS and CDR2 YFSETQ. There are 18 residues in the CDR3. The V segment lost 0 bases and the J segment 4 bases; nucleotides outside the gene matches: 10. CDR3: CASSLEVAGGRRYNEQFF. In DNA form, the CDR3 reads TGCGCCAGCAGCTTGGAAGTAGCGGGGGGAAGGCGGTACAATGAGCAGTTCTTC. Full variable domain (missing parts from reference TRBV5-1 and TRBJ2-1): KAGVTQTPRYLIKTRGQQVTLSCSPISGHRSVSWYQQTPGQGLQFLFEYFSETQRNKGNFPGRFSGRQFSNSRSEMNVSTLELGDSALYLCASSLEVAGGRRYNEQFFGPGTRLTVL.

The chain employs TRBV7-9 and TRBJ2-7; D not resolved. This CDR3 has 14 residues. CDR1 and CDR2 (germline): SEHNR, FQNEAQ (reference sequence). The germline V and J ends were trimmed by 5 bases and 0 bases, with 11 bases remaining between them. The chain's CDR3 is CASSLPQSSYEQYF. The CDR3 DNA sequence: TGTGCCAGCAGCCTCCCACAGAGCTCCTACGAGCAGTACTTC.

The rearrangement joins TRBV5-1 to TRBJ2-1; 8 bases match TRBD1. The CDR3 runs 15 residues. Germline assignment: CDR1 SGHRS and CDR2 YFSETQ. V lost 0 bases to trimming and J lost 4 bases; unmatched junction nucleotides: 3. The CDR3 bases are TGCGCCAGCAGCTTGGGAGACAGGGGATACAATGAGCAGTTCTTC. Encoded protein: CASSLGDRGYNEQFF.

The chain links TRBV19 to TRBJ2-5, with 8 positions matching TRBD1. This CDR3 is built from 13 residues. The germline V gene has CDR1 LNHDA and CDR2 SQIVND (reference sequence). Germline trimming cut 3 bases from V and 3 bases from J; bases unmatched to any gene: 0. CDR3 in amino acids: CASSMGQEETQYF. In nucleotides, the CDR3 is TGTGCCAGTAGTATGGGACAGGAAGAGACCCAGTACTTC.

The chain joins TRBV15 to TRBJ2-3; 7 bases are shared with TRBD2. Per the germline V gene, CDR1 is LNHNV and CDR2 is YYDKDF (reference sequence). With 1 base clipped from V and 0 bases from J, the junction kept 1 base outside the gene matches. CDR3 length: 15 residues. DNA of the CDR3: TGTGCCACCAGCAGAGTCGGGGGGAGCACAGATACGCAGTATTTT. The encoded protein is CATSRVGGSTDTQYF.

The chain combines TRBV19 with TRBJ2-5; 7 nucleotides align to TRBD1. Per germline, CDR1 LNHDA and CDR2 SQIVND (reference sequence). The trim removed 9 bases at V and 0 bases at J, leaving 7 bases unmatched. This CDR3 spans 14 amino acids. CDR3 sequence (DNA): TGTGCCAGCAAAGGGGGCGGAGACCAAGAGACCCAGTACTTC. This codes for CASKGGGDQETQYF.

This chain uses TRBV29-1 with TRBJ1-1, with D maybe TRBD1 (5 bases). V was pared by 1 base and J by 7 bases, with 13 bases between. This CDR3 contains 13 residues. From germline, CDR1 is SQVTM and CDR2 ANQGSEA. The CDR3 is CSVEGQGAYEAFF. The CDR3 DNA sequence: TGCAGCGTTGAAGGGCAGGGCGCCTATGAAGCTTTCTTT.

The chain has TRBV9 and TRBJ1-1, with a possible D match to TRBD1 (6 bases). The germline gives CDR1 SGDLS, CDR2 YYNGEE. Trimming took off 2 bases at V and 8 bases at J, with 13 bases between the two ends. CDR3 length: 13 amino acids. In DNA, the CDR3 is TGTGCCAGCAGCGTGGGTCCTACAGGGGAAGCTTTCTTT. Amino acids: CASSVGPTGEAFF.

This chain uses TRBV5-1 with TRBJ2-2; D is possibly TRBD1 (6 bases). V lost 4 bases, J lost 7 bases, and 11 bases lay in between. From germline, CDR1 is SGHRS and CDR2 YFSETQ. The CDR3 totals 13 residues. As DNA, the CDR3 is TGCGCCAGCAGCACACAGGGAATCGGGGAGCTGTTTTTT. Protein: CASSTQGIGELFF.

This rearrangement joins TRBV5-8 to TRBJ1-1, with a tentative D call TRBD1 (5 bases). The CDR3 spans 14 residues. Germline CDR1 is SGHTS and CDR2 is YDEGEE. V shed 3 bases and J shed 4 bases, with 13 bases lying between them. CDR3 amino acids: CASSSQAWGTEAFF. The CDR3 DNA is TGTGCCAGCAGCTCACAGGCGTGGGGCACTGAAGCTTTCTTT. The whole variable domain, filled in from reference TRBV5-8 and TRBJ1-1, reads EAGVTQSPTHLIKTRGQQATLRCSPISGHTSVYWYQQALGLGLQFLLWYDEGEERNRGNFPPRFSGRQFPNYSSELNVNALELEDSALYLCASSSQAWGTEAFFGQGTRLTVV.

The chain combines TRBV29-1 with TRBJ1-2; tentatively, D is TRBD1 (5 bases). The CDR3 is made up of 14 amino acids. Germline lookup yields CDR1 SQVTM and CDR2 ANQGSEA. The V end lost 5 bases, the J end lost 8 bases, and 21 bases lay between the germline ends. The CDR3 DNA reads TGCAGCGTTTTACCCGGGACTACCTCACAGGGCTACACCTTC. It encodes CSVLPGTTSQGYTF.

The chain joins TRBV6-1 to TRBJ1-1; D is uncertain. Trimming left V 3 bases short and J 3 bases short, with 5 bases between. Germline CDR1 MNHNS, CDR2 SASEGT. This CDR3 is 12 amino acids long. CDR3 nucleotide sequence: TGTGCCAGCAGTGACGTCTACACTGAAGCTTTCTTT. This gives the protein CASSDVYTEAFF.

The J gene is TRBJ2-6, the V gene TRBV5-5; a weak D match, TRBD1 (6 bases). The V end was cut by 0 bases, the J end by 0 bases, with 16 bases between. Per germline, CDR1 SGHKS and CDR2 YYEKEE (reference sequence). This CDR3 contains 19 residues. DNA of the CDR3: TGTGCCAGCAGCTTGGCCCTTGTGACAGGACTCTCTGGGGCCAACGTCCTGACTTTC. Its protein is CASSLALVTGLSGANVLTF.

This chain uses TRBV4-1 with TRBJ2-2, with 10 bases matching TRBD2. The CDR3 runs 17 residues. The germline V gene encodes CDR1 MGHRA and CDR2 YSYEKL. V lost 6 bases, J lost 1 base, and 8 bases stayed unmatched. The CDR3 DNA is TGCGCCAGCAGTTCAGTACTAGCGGGGCGGAACACCGGGGAGCTGTTTTTT. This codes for CASSSVLAGRNTGELFF.

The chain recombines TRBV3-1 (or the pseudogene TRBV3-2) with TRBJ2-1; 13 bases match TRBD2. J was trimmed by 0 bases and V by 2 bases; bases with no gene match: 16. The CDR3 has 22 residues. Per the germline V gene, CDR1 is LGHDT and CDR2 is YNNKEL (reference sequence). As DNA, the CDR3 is TGTGCCAGCAGCCAAAAAAGCCGGACTAGCGGGGGAACCTTTAGCTCCTACAATGAGCAGTTCTTC. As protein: CASSQKSRTSGGTFSSYNEQFF.

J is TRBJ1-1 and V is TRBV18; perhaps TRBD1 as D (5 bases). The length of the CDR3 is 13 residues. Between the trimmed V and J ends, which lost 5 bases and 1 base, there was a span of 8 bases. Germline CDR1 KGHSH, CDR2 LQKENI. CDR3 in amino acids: CASSGGANTEAFF. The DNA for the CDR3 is TGTGCCAGCTCAGGAGGGGCGAACACTGAAGCTTTCTTT.

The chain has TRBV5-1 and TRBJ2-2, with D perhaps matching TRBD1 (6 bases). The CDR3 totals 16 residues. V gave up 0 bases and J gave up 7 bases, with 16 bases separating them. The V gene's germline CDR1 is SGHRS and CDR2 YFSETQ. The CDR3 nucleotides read TGCGCCAGCAGCTTGGCCGGTGGACAGTATGACGGGGAGCTGTTTTTT. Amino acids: CASSLAGGQYDGELFF.